The 22 T cell receptor beta chains below all came from one sample that was sequenced in a study of cytomegalovirus exposure and HLA in healthy donors. In the PCR, 60 Vbeta and 13 Jbeta primers were used. The assay was immunoSEQ multiplex PCR, and TCRdb's table has in-frame clones only and misses some. The sample holds approximately 140,000 clones, 75% to 85% seen once. Sequencing used PBMCs. Every receptor here comes from a girl aged 2 to 9 in good health and CMV-seronegative.

The chain employs TRBV4-3 and TRBJ2-3; TRBD1 is a possible D gene (6 bases). The CDR3 has 14 residues. V lost 0 bases and J lost 7, with 11 bases in between. CDR1 LGHNA and CDR2 YSLEER come from the germline V gene. CDR3 loop: CASSQDPTGNTQYF. The CDR3 bases are TGCGCCAGCAGCCAAGACCCCACAGGGAATACGCAGTATTTT.

The chain couples TRBV27 to TRBJ1-2; D is ambiguous. The V end lost 8 bases, the J end lost 0 bases, and 7 bases lay between the germline ends. Germline V lookup: CDR1 MNHEY, CDR2 SMNVEV (reference sequence). The CDR3 sequence is 12 residues long. The CDR3 sequence: CASGNPNYGYTF. The CDR3 DNA reads as TGTGCCAGCGGCAATCCTAACTATGGCTACACCTTC.

The chain joins TRBV5-4 to TRBJ2-7; TRBD2 agrees at 11 bases. CDR3 length equals 16 residues. Germline trimming cut 5 bases from V and 0 bases from J; bases unmatched to any gene: 7. CDR1 and CDR2 (germline): SGHNT, YYREEE (reference sequence). The CDR3, as DNA: TGTGCCAGCAGTCGGACCGGGACTAGCGGCTCCTACGAGCAGTACTTC. Amino acids: CASSRTGTSGSYEQYF.

The chain carries TRBV7-9 and TRBJ1-3; tentatively, D is TRBD1 (6 bases). Germline lookup yields CDR1 SEHNR and CDR2 FQNEAQ (reference sequence). The CDR3 extends over 16 amino acids. V lost 5 bases and J 2 bases, leaving 16 bases between the germline ends. The CDR3 loop reads CASSPFTGTAGNTIYF. CDR3 DNA sequence: TGTGCCAGCAGCCCATTTACAGGGACGGCTGGAAACACCATATATTTT.

This chain uses TRBV19 with TRBJ1-6; tentative D call: TRBD1 (6 bases). V lost 4 bases, J lost 8 bases, and 12 bases lay in between. There are 14 residues in the CDR3. CDR1 and CDR2 (germline): LNHDA, SQIVND (reference sequence). CDR3 amino acids: CASSKQGRDSPLHF. CDR3 DNA: TGTGCCAGTAGTAAACAGGGTAGGGATTCACCCCTCCACTTT.

This clone was seen only a few times. The rearrangement links TRBV10-3 to TRBJ2-3; D ambiguous. This CDR3 has 12 residues. Germline loops: CDR1 ENHRY, CDR2 SYGVKD. V dropped 3 bases and J dropped 6 bases, with 7 bases sitting between them. CDR3 sequence: CAISDEADTQYF. CDR3 sequence (DNA): TGTGCCATCAGTGATGAGGCCGATACGCAGTATTTT.

The V call is TRBV27, the J call TRBJ2-7; 8 bases are a match to TRBD1. This CDR3 contains 15 residues. Trimming took 7 bases from V and 3 from J; bases not matched to a gene: 11. Germline CDR1 is MNHEY and CDR2 is SMNVEV (reference sequence). The CDR3 coding sequence is TGTGCCAGCAACGGACAGGGCAGGGATTACTACGAGCAGTACTTC. Translated: CASNGQGRDYYEQYF.

The chain is built from TRBV29-1 and TRBJ2-7; D remains ambiguous. Trimming cost V 7 bases and J 0 bases, with 7 bases left between them. This CDR3 contains 11 residues. Germline CDR1 and CDR2: SQVTM and ANQGSEA. The CDR3 DNA reads as TGCAGCGCAGCTAGCTCCTACGAGCAGTACTTC. Its translation: CSAASSYEQYF.

The chain employs TRBV5-6 and TRBJ1-4; TRBD1 is a possible D gene (6 bases). There are 15 residues in the CDR3. V lost 2 bases and J lost 4, with 12 bases in between. Looked up from germline, CDR1 is SGHDT and CDR2 is YYEEEE. CDR3: CASSFDQGLNEKLFF. The CDR3 nucleotides read TGTGCCAGCAGCTTTGATCAGGGGCTTAATGAAAAACTGTTTTTT.

The V and J genes are TRBV18 and TRBJ1-6, with 8 bases identical to TRBD1. Germline V gives CDR1 KGHSH, CDR2 LQKENI. Trimming at V came to 4 bases and at J to 2 bases, leaving 4 bases not matched to a gene. CDR3 size: 16 residues. In DNA, the CDR3 is TGTGCCAGCTCACTTGTGGACAGGGCCTATAATTCACCCCTCCACTTT. It translates to CASSLVDRAYNSPLHF.

This clone has just one count. The J gene is TRBJ1-5, the V gene TRBV5-8; 7 bases line up with TRBD1. V lost 2 bases, J lost 6 bases, and 14 bases stayed unmatched. From germline, CDR1 is SGHTS and CDR2 YDEGEE. CDR3 length equals 17 residues. DNA for the CDR3: TGTGCCAGCAGCTTCCTAGCGCGGACAGGAGGGGGTCAGCCCCAGCATTTT. This sequence encodes CASSFLARTGGGQPQHF.

The chain joins TRBV18 to TRBJ2-2; D call uncertain. The CDR3 has 14 residues. The germline CDR1 and CDR2 sequences are KGHSH and LQKENI. V was clipped by 6 bases and J by 3 bases, with 11 bases between them. CDR3: CASSLRRDTGELFF. The CDR3 coding sequence is TGTGCCAGCTCCCTCCGGAGAGACACCGGGGAGCTGTTTTTT.

The J gene is TRBJ2-1, the V gene TRBV6-5; D is possibly TRBD2 (6 bases). Germline values: CDR1 MNHEY, CDR2 SVGAGI. V was trimmed by 6 bases and J by 7 bases, leaving 10 bases between them. The CDR3 length is 12 residues. In DNA, the CDR3 is TGTGCCAGCAGGCCCGGGACTAATGAGCAGTTCTTC. Translated, it gives CASRPGTNEQFF.

The rearrangement links TRBV4-2 to TRBJ2-3; 9 nucleotides match TRBD1. Unmatched junction bases numbered 3, after V lost 4 bases and J lost 1 base. Germline CDR1 is LGHNA and CDR2 is YNFKEQ. The CDR3 runs to 15 residues. The chain's CDR3 is CASSLRDRGTDTQYF. CDR3 nucleotide sequence: TGTGCCAGCAGCCTACGGGACAGGGGCACAGATACGCAGTATTTT.

The chain recombines TRBV6-6 with TRBJ2-7; TRBD1 might be the D (5 bases). V lost 6 bases, J lost 2 bases, and 11 bases lay in between. CDR3 size: 13 residues. Germline-derived CDR1 and CDR2 are MNHNY and SVGAGI (reference sequence). CDR3 bases: TGTGCCAGCAGCTCGACAGTTACCTACGAGCAGTACTTC. It yields the protein CASSSTVTYEQYF.

About this clone itself: At one of its ends the junction is not consistent with the germline gene, which may arise from a read error. The gene calls are TRBV6-1 and TRBJ1-1; 8 bases fit TRBD1. Per germline, CDR1 MNHNS and CDR2 SASEGT. This CDR3 has 17 amino acids. CDR3 sequence (DNA): TGTGCCTGCAGTGAAGGTGGTAGCAGGGGGCTAGGCACTGAAGCTTTCTTT. Protein sequence: CACSEGGSRGLGTEAFF.

The chain uses TRBV7-2 and TRBJ2-7; 10 bases fit TRBD1. Germline-derived CDR1 and CDR2 are SGHTA and FQGNSA. After removal of 6 bases from V and 6 bases from J, the junction contained 14 bases not matched to a gene. The CDR3 length is 16 residues. The CDR3 reads CASRLSSGQGRFEQYF. The CDR3 region has the DNA TGTGCCAGCAGACTCTCATCGGGACAGGGGAGGTTCGAGCAGTACTTC. The complete variable domain, with remaining parts taken from reference TRBV7-2 and TRBJ2-7, reads GAGVSQSPSNKVTEKGKDVELRCDPISGHTALYWYRQSLGQGLEFLIYFQGNSAPDKSGLPSDRFSAERTGGSVSTLTIQRTQQEDSAVYLCASRLSSGQGRFEQYFGPGTRLTVT.

On this clone itself: At the DNA level, this CDR3 is encoded by other sequences in the same sample as well. This sequence joins TRBV6-4 and TRBJ2-3, with D unresolved. V was trimmed by 0 bases and J by 3 bases, leaving 10 bases between them. The CDR3 covers 15 residues. CDR1 is MRHNA and CDR2 is SNTAGT in the germline V gene. CDR3 sequence reads: CASSDSPGSTDTQYF. The CDR3 coding sequence is TGTGCCAGCAGTGACTCCCCAGGTAGTACAGATACGCAGTATTTT.

The chain couples TRBV7-2 to TRBJ2-1; a possible D gene is TRBD2 (5 bases). CDR1 SGHTA and CDR2 FQGNSA come from the germline V gene. Trimming took off 5 bases at V and 5 bases at J, with 16 bases between the two ends. The CDR3 contains 15 residues. CDR3 region: CASSREGSSDNEQFF. In DNA form, the CDR3 reads TGTGCCAGCAGCCGGGAAGGGAGTAGTGACAATGAGCAGTTCTTC.

This chain uses TRBV6-6 with TRBJ2-7; 8 nucleotides agree with TRBD1. The V segment lost 6 bases and the J segment 2 bases; nucleotides outside the gene matches: 6. The germline CDR1 and CDR2 sequences are MNHNY and SVGAGI (reference sequence). CDR3 size: 14 residues. The CDR3 region is CASSRQGSAYEQYF. In DNA form, the CDR3 reads TGTGCCAGCAGCCGACAGGGGTCCGCCTACGAGCAGTACTTC.

V usage is TRBV30 and J usage is TRBJ2-5; D is perhaps TRBD2 (6 bases). The DNA matches TRBJ2-7 better at its end, which makes the J call doubtful. The CDR3 is 14 residues long. CDR1 and CDR2 from the germline V gene are GTSNPN and SVGIG (reference sequence). CDR3 in amino acids: CAWSRVGVADEQYF. CDR3 bases: TGTGCCTGGAGTAGGGTGGGAGTAGCGGACGAGCAGTACTTC.

The chain links TRBV9 to TRBJ1-1; the D is unclear. The CDR3 sequence is 14 residues long. Trimming shortened V by 0 bases and J by 1 base, and 7 bases separated the two germline ends. Germline lookup yields CDR1 SGDLS and CDR2 YYNGEE. DNA for the CDR3: TGTGCCAGCAGCGTAGACCCGAGGAACACTGAAGCTTTCTTT. Its protein is CASSVDPRNTEAFF.